A single count supports the clone carrying this TCR beta chain. Its target is unknown. Libraries were prepared by immunoSEQ multiplex PCR; TCRdb keeps only in-frame clonotypes and omits some of them. The sample lists 300,000 or so clones, roughly 87% occurring once. This specimen comes from a study of cytomegalovirus exposure and HLA in healthy donors. Study-level findings and limits: The dataset shows that most TCR sequences were rare, while some public TCRs occurred in many donors. The listing of some 170 TCR beta chains classed them as cytomegalovirus-associated. In the 130 or so validation repertoires, more than 85% of cluster scores exceeded 0, per a later analysis.

Germline values: CDR1 SEHNR, CDR2 FQNEAQ (reference sequence). V trimming: 4 bases; J trimming: 6 bases; junction bases outside the gene matches: 15. This CDR3 contains 19 residues. The donors were members of the validation cohort, which comprised about 130 subjects and was separate from the first cohort of more than 500 subjects. The V call is TRBV7-9, the J call TRBJ2-3, with 14 bases lining up with TRBD2. Sample: PBMCs. This sequence was found in a man aged 30-40 years in good health and CMV-seronegative. CDR3 sequence reads: CASSSGLAGGLASLDTQYF. The CDR3 DNA reads TGTGCCAGCAGCTCAGGACTAGCGGGGGGCCTAGCGTCTTTGGATACGCAGTATTTT.